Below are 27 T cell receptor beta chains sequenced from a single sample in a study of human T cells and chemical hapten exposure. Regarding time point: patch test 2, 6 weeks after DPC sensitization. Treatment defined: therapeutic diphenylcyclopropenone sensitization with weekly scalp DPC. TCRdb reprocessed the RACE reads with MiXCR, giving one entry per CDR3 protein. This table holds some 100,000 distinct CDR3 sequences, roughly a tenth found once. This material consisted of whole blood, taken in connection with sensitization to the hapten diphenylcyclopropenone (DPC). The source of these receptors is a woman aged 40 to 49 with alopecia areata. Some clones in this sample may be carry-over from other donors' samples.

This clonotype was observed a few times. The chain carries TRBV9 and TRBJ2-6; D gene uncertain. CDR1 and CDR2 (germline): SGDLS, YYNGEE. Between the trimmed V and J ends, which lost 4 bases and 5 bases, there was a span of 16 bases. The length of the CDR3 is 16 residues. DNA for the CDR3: TGTGCCAGCAGCAACCGACCGGGCCTGTGGGCCAACGTCCTGACTTTC. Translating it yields CASSNRPGLWANVLTF.

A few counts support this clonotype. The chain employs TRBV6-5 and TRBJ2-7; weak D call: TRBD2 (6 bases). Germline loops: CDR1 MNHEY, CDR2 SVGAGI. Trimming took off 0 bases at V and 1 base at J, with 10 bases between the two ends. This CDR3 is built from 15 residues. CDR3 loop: CASSYSGGSSYEQYF. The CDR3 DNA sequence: TGTGCCAGCAGTTACTCTGGAGGGAGTTCCTACGAGCAGTACTTC.

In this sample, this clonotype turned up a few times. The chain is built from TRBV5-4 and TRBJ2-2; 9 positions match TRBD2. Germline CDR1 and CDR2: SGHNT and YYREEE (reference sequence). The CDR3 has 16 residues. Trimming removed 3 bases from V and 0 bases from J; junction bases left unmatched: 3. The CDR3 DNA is TGTGCCAGCAGCTCTCTAGCGGGGACGAACACCGGGGAGCTGTTTTTT. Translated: CASSSLAGTNTGELFF.

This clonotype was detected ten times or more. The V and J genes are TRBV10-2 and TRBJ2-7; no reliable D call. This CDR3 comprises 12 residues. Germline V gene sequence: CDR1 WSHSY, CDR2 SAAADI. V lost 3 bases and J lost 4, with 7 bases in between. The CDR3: CASSELRYEQYF. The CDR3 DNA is TGCGCCAGCAGTGAACTTAGGTACGAGCAGTACTTC.

CDR3 sequence reads: CSAPRERDYGYTF. The CDR3 DNA sequence: TGCAGTGCCCCCAGGGAGAGGGACTATGGCTACACCTTC. The V and J genes are TRBV20-1 and TRBJ1-2; possibly TRBD1 for D (5 bases). Germline V lookup: CDR1 DFQATT, CDR2 SNEGSKA (reference sequence). V lost 6 bases and J lost 3, with 14 bases in between. The length of the CDR3 is 13 residues.

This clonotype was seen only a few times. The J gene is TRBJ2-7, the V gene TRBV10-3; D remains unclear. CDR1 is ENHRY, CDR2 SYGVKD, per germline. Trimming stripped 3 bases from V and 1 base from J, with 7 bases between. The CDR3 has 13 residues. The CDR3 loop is CAISEGKSYEQYF. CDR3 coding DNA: TGTGCCATCAGTGAAGGAAAATCCTACGAGCAGTACTTC.

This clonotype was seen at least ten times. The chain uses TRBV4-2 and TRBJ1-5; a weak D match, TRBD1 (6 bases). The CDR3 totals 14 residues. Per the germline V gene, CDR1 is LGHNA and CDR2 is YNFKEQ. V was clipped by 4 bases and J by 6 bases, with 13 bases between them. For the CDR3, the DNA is TGTGCCAGCAGCCGGGGGGGCAGCGGTCAGCCCCAGCATTTT. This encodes CASSRGGSGQPQHF.

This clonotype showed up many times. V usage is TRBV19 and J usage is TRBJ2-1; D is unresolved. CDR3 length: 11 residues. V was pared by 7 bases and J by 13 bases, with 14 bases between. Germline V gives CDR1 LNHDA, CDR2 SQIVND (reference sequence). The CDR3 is CASTSFGRQFF. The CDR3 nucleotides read TGTGCCAGTACCAGCTTCGGCAGACAGTTCTTC.

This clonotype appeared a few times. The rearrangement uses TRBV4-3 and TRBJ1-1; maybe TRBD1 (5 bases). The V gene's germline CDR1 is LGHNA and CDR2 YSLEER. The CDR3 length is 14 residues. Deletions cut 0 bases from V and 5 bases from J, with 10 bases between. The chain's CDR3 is CASSQDRGGTEAFF. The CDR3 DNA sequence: TGCGCCAGCAGCCAAGATAGGGGTGGAACTGAAGCTTTCTTT.

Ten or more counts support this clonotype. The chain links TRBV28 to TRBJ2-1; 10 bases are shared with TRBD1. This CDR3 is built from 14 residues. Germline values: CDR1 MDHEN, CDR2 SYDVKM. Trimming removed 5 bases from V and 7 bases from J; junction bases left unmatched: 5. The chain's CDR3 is CASSTGTGVNEQFF. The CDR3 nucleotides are TGTGCCAGCAGTACCGGGACAGGGGTGAATGAGCAGTTCTTC.

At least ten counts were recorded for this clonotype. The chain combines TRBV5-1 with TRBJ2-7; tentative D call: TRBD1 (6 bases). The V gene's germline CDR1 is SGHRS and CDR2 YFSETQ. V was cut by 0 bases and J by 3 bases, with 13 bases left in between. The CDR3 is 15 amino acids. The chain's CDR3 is CASSLEGVNSYEQYF. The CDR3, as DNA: TGCGCCAGCAGCTTGGAGGGGGTCAATAGCTACGAGCAGTACTTC.

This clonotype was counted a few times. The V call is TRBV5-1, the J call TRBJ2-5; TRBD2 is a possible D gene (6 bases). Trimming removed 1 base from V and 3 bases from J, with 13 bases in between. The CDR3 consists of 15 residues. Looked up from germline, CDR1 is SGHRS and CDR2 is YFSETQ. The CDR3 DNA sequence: TGCGCCAGCAGCTTGACGGAGGGGACCAAAGAGACCCAGTACTTC. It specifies CASSLTEGTKETQYF.

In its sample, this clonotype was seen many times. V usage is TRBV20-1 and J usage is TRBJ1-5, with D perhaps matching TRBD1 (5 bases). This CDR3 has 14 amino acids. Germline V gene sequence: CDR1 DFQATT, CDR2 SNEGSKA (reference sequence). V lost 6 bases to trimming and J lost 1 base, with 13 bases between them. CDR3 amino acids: CSANSGFSNQPQHF. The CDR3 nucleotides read TGCAGTGCGAATTCAGGGTTCAGCAATCAGCCCCAGCATTTT.

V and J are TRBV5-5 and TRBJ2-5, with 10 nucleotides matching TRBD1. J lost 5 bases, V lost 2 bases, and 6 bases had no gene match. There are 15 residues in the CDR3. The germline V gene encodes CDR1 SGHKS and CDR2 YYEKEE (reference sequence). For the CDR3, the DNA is TGTGCCAGCAGCTTCGGGACAGGGGTGTTGGAGACCCAGTACTTC. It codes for CASSFGTGVLETQYF.

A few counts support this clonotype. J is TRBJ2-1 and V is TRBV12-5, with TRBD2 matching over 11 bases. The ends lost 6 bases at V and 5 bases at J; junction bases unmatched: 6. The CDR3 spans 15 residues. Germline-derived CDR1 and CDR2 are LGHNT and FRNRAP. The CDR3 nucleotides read TGTGCTAGTGGGCGACTAGCGGGGCGCCACAATGAGCAGTTCTTC. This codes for CASGRLAGRHNEQFF.

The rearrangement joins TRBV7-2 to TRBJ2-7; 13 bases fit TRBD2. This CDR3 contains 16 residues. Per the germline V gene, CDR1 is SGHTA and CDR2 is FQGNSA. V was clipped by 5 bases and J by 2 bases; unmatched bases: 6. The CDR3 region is CASSTRLAGGPYEQYF. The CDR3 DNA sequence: TGTGCCAGCAGCACCCGACTAGCGGGGGGCCCCTACGAGCAGTACTTC.

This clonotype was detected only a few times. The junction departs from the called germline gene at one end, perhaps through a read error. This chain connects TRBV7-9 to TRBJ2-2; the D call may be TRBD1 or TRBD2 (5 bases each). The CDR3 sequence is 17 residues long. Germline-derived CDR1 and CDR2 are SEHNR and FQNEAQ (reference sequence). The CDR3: CVSSPNRDRQNTGELFF. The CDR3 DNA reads TGTGTCAGCAGCCCTAACCGGGACCGACAGAACACCGGGGAGCTGTTTTTT.

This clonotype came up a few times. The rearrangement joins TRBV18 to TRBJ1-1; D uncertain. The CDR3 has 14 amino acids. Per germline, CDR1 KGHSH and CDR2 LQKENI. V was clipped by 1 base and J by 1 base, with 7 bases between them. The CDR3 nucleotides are TGTGCCAGCTCACCACAGGGCACGAACACTGAAGCTTTCTTT. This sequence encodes CASSPQGTNTEAFF.

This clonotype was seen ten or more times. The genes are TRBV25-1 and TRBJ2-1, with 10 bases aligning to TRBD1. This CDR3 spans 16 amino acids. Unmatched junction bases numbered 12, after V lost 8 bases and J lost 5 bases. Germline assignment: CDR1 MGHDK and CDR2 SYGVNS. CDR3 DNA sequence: TGTGCCAGCTGTCAAAGGGACAGGGGAAGGGACAATGAGCAGTTCTTC. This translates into CASCQRDRGRDNEQFF.

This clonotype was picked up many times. The CDR3 loop is CASSPGQGWAKNIQYF. The CDR3 nucleotides are TGTGCCAGCAGCCCGGGACAGGGATGGGCCAAAAACATTCAGTACTTC. The rearrangement links TRBV3-1 to TRBJ2-4, with 9 nucleotides matching TRBD1. Trimming cost V 4 bases and J 1 base; bases outside gene matches: 5. The CDR3 is 16 residues long. Germline V lookup: CDR1 LGHDT, CDR2 YNNKEL (reference sequence).

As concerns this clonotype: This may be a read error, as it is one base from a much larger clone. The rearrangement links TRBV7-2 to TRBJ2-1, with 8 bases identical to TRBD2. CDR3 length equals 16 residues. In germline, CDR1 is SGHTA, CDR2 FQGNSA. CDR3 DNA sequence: TGTGTCAGCGACTTCCCCGGGGGGGCTTTCGACAATGAGCAGTTCTTC. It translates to CVSDFPGGAFDNEQFF.

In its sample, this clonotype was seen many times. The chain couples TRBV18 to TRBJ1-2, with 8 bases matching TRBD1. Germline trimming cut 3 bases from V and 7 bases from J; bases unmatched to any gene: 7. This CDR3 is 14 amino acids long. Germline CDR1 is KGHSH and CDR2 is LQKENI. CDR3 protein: CASSPSGGSGGYTF. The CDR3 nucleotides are TGTGCCAGCTCACCCTCAGGGGGCAGCGGTGGCTACACCTTC. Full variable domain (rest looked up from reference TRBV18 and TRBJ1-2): NAGVMQNPRHLVRRRGQEARLRCSPMKGHSHVYWYRQLPEEGLKFMVYLQKENIIDESGMPKERFSAEFPKEGPSILRIQQVVRGDSAAYFCASSPSGGSGGYTFGSGTRLTVV.

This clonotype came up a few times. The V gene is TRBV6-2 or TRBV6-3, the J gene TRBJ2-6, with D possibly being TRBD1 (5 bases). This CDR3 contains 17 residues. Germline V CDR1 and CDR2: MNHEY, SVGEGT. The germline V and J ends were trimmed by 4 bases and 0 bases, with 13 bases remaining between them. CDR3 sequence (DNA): TGTGCCAGCAGTTGGGCAGGGCGCCGCTCTGGGGCCAACGTCCTGACTTTC. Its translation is CASSWAGRRSGANVLTF.

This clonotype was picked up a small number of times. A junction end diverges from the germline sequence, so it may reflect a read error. The CDR3 loop is CASSLSGQQSF. The CDR3 DNA follows: TGTGCCAGCAGTTTATCGGGACAGCAATCTTTC. This chain links TRBV28 with TRBJ2-5; 7 positions agree with TRBD1. The CDR3 covers 11 residues. Germline CDR1 is MDHEN and CDR2 is SYDVKM.

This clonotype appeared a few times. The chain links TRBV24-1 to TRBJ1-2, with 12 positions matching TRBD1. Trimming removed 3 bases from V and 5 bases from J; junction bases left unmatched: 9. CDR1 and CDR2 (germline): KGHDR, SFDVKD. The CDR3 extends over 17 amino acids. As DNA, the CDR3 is TGTGCCACCAGTGATGGGGACAGGGGGCGCTTCGTGTATGGCTACACCTTC. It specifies CATSDGDRGRFVYGYTF.

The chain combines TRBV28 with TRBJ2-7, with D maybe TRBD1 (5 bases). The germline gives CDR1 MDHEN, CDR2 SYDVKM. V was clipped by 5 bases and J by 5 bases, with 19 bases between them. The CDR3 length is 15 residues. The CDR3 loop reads CASSPPGQGYHEQYF. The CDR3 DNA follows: TGTGCCAGCAGTCCCCCAGGGCAGGGATATCACGAGCAGTACTTC.

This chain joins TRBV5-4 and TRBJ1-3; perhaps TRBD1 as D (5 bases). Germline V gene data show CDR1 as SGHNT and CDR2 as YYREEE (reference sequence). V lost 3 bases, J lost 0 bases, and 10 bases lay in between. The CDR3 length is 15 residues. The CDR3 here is CASSWGGYSGNTIYF. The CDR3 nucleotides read TGTGCCAGCAGCTGGGGGGGATACTCTGGAAACACCATATATTTT.